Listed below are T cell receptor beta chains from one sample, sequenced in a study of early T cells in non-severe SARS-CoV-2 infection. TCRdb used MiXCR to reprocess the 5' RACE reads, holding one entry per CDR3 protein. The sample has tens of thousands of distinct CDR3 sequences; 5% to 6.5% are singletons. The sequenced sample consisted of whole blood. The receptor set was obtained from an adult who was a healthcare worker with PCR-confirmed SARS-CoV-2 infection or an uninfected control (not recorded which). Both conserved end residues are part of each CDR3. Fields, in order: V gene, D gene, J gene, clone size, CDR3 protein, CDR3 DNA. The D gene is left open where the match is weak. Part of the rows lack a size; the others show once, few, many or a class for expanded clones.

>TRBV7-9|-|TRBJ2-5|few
CASSLAGIQETQYF
TGTGCCAGCAGCTTAGCGGGGATCCAAGAGACCCAGTACTTC
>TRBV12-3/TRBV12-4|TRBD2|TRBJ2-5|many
CASSSGTSRETQYF
TGTGCCAGCAGTTCCGGGACTAGTCGAGAGACCCAGTACTTC
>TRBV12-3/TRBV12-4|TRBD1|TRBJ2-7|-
CASSETGGRSYEQYF
TGTGCCAGCAGTGAGACAGGGGGCAGATCCTACGAGCAGTACTTC
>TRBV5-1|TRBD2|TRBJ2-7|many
CASSLDGRAEEQYF
TGCGCCAGCAGCTTGGACGGGAGGGCGGAGGAGCAGTACTTC
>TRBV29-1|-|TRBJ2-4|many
CSVIQGVNIQYF
TGCAGCGTTATTCAGGGCGTGAACATTCAGTACTTC
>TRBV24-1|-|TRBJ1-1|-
CATSDGGVGGREAFF
TGTGCCACCAGTGATGGGGGCGTGGGGGGAAGGGAAGCTTTCTTT
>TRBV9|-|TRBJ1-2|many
CASSAATGNYGYTF
TGTGCCAGCAGCGCCGCGACTGGAAACTATGGCTACACCTTC
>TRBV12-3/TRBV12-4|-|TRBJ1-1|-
CASSLRRGVAEAFF
TGTGCCAGCAGTTTAAGGAGGGGGGTCGCTGAAGCTTTCTTT
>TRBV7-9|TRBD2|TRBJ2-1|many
CASSLLPSGVYNEQFF
TGTGCCAGCAGCTTATTGCCTAGCGGTGTATACAATGAGCAGTTCTTC
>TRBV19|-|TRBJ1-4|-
CASNDNPLPSTEKLFF
TGTGCCAGCAATGACAATCCTTTGCCCTCCACGGAAAAACTGTTTTTT
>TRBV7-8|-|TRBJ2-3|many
CASSRSMDTQYF
TGTGCCAGCAGCCGTAGCATGGATACGCAGTATTTT
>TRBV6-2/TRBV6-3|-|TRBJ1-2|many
CASSGQNYGYTF
TGTGCCAGCAGCGGGCAGAACTATGGCTACACCTTC
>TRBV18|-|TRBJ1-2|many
CASSPPGGNYGYTF
TGTGCCAGCTCACCGCCGGGCGGAAACTATGGCTACACCTTC
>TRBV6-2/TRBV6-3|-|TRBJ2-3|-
CASSWFSEDTQYF
TGTGCCAGCAGTTGGTTTAGCGAAGATACGCAGTATTTT
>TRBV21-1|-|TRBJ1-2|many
CASSKARGGYTF
TGTGCCAGCAGCAAAGCGAGAGGAGGCTACACCTTC
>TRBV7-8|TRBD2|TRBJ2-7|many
CASSLESREGYEQYF
TGTGCCAGCAGCTTAGAAAGCAGGGAGGGCTACGAGCAGTACTTC
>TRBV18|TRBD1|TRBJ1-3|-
CASSPPQGVSGDTIYF
TGTGCCAGCTCACCACCTCAGGGGGTCTCAGGCGACACCATATATTTT
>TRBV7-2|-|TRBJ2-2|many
CASRPPPRNTGELFF
TGTGCCAGCAGACCTCCCCCGCGGAACACCGGGGAGCTGTTTTTT
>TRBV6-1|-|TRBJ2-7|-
CASSVLGYEQYF
TGTGCCAGCAGTGTATTGGGATACGAGCAGTACTTC
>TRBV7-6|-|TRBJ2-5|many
CASSLQETQYF
TGTGCCAGCAGCCTGCAAGAGACCCAGTACTTC
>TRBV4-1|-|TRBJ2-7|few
CASSQDTPRGEQYF
TGCGCCAGCAGCCAAGATACCCCCAGGGGCGAGCAGTACTTC
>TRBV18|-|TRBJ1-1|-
CASSYRQVGNTEAFF
TGTGCCAGCTCGTATAGACAGGTAGGGAACACTGAAGCTTTCTTT
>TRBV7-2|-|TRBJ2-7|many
CASSLGNRVEQYF
TGTGCCAGCAGCCTAGGGAACCGAGTCGAGCAGTACTTC
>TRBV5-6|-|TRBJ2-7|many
CASSLGGSGSYEQYF
TGTGCCAGCAGCCTTGGGGGAAGTGGATCCTACGAGCAGTACTTC
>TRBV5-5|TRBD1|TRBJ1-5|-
CASSLGTGAGQPQHF
TGTGCCAGCAGCTTGGGGACAGGGGCGGGTCAGCCCCAGCATTTT
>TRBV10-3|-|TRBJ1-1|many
CATRDTEAFF
TGTGCCACTAGGGACACTGAAGCTTTCTTT
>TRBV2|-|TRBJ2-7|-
CASSEAVFEQYF
TGTGCCAGCAGTGAAGCGGTGTTTGAGCAGTACTTC
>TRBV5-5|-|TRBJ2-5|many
CASSLFRGPAQETQYF
TGTGCCAGCAGCTTGTTTAGGGGCCCTGCGCAAGAGACCCAGTACTTC
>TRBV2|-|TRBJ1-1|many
CASSAEGVPNTEAFF
TGTGCCAGCAGTGCGGAGGGGGTGCCGAACACTGAAGCTTTCTTT
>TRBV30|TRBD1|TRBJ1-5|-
CAWRTGGNQPQHF
TGTGCCTGGCGGACAGGGGGCAATCAGCCCCAGCATTTT
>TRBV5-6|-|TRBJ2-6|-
CASSLGSSGANVLTF
TGTGCCAGCAGCTTGGGGTCCTCTGGGGCCAACGTCCTGACTTTC
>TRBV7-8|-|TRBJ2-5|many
CASSYLGYQYF
TGTGCCAGCAGCTACCTGGGGTACCAGTACTTC
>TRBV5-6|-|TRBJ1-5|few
CASSWGPEPQHF
TGTGCCAGCAGCTGGGGTCCCGAGCCCCAGCATTTT
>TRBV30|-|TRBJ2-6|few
CAWSLTGWASGANVLTF
TGTGCCTGGAGTTTAACAGGGTGGGCCTCTGGGGCCAACGTCCTGACTTTC
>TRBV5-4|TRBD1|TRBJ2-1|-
CASSLGGTGVFEQFF
TGTGCCAGCAGCTTGGGAGGGACAGGGGTTTTTGAGCAGTTCTTC
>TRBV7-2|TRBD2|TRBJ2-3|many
CASSSRLAGGTSTDTQYF
TGTGCCAGCAGCTCGAGACTAGCGGGAGGTACTAGCACAGATACGCAGTATTTT
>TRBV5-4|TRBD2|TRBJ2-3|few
CASSLGPSGGVGDTQYF
TGTGCCAGCAGCTTGGGGCCTAGCGGGGGGGTAGGAGATACGCAGTATTTT
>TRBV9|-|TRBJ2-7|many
CASSVEVLDEQYF
TGTGCCAGCAGCGTAGAGGTCCTGGACGAGCAGTACTTC
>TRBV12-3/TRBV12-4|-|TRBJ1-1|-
CASSLPGNPTEAFF
TGTGCCAGCAGTCTCCCAGGGAATCCAACTGAAGCTTTCTTT
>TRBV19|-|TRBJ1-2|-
CASSIKVDGNYGYTF
TGTGCCAGTAGTATAAAAGTGGACGGGAACTATGGCTACACCTTC
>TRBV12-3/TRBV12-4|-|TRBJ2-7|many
CASSLSGEQYF
TGTGCCAGCAGTTTAAGCGGCGAGCAGTACTTC
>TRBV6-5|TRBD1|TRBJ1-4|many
CASSYRGREKLFF
TGTGCCAGCAGTTACAGGGGGCGGGAAAAACTGTTTTTT
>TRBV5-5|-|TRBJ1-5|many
CASSPTLDRSQPQHF
TGTGCCAGCAGCCCCACCTTGGACAGATCTCAGCCCCAGCATTTT
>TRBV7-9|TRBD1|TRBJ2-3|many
CASSAGTGAVDTQYF
TGTGCCAGCAGCGCCGGGACAGGGGCGGTAGATACGCAGTATTTT